This note documents a single T cell receptor (beta chain) sequence. Its antigen is undetermined. Sample treatment: oral pan-JAK inhibitor, 5-10 mg twice daily. Reverse transcribed after extraction, RNA yielded cDNA as the sequencing template. Assay: immunoSEQ multiplex PCR; the TCRdb copy retains only in-frame clones and omits some. The data show tens of thousands of clones, approximately 28% seen once. This entry is derived from a study of CD8+ T cells in alopecia areata. Study-level background: For the treated group, dosing was oral tofacitinib at 5 to 10 mg twice daily. By percentage of affected scalp area, the severity of treated patients was scored. Overall study findings and caveats: How baseline CD8+ expansion relates to response remains uncertain (there was one nonresponder).

V lost 3 bases, J lost 0 bases, and 21 bases lay in between. The CDR3 is 18 amino acids. Per germline, CDR1 SGHRS and CDR2 YFSETQ. J is TRBJ1-1 and V is TRBV5-1; TRBD1 is a possible D gene (6 bases). Sequenced here: CD8+ T cells sorted from blood, sampled at week 4, from a patient treated with tofacitinib. The TCR comes from a human donor with alopecia areata. The CDR3 sequence: CASSWGYRASDLNTEAFF. Written as DNA, the CDR3 is TGCGCCAGCAGCTGGGGCTACAGGGCATCAGATTTGAACACTGAAGCTTTCTTT.